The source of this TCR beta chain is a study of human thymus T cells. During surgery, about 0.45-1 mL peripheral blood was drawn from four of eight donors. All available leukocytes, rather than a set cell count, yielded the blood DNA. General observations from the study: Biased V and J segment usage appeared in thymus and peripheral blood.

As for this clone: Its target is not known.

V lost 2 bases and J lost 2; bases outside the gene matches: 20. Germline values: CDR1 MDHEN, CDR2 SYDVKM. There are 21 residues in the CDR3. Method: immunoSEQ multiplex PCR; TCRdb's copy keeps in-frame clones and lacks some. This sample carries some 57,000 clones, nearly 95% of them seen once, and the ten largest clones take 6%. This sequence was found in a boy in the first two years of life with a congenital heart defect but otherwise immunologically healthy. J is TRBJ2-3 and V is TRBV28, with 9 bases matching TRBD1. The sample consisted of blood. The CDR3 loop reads CASSLIMPRDRANYYTDTQYF. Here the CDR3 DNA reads TGTGCCAGCAGTTTAATTATGCCCCGGGACAGGGCCAACTATTACACAGATACGCAGTATTTT. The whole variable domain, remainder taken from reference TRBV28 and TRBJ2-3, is DVKVTQSSRYLVKRTGEKVFLECVQDMDHENMFWYRQDPGLGLRLIYFSYDVKMKEKGDIPEGYSVSREKKERFSLILESASTNQTSMYLCASSLIMPRDRANYYTDTQYFGPGTRLTVL.